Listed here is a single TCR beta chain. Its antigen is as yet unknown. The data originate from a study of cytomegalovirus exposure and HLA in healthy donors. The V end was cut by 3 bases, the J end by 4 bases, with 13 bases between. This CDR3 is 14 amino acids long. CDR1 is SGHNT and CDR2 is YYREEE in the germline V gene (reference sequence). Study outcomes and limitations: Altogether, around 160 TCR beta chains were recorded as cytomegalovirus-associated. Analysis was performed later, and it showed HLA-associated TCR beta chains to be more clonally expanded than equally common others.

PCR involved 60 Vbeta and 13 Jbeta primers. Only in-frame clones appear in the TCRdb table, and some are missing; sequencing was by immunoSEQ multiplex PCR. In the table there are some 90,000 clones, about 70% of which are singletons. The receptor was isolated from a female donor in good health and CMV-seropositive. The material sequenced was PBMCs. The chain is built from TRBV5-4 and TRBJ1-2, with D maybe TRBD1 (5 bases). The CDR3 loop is CASSSSTASYGYTF. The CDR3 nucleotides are TGTGCCAGCAGCTCTTCGACAGCGAGCTATGGCTACACCTTC.